This TCR beta chain comes out of a study of identical twins. Every donor was a healthy Caucasian. A universal primer site was created by template switching, with the cDNA bearing unique molecular identifiers. TCRdb re-called the 5' RACE reads through MiXCR, storing one row per CDR3 protein. The data hold 350,000 to 500,000 distinct CDR3 sequences, with under 20% observed a single time. This clonotype has at least ten counts. Its antigen is currently unknown. Study-wide findings and caveats: Invariant populations such as MAIT and iNKT cells could partly muddle zero-insertion analyses. Cross-sectional statistical analysis, not tracking of the same donors, underpinned the conclusions.

Trimming took 3 bases from V and 0 from J, leaving 17 bases between them. This CDR3 has 18 residues. Germline CDR1 KGHDR, CDR2 SFDVKD. The chain recombines TRBV24-1 with TRBJ2-1, with D possibly being TRBD2 (6 bases). Sequenced sample: naive T cells sorted from blood. The sequence derives from a man aged 50 to 60 in good health. CDR3 nucleotides: TGTGCCACCAGTGATCCTGGGAACCCGGGGGTCTCCTACAATGAGCAGTTCTTC. This gives the protein CATSDPGNPGVSYNEQFF.